Each of the 5 T cell receptor beta chains below was sequenced from the same sample in a study of blood T cells in healthy people across ages. A second about 6 to 12 cycle PCR used barcoded and J-beta primers. In TCRdb, the 5' RACE reads were re-called with MiXCR into one record per CDR3 protein. Of over 950,000 distinct CDR3 sequences listed, around two fifths are singletons. The sample taken for sequencing was blood. Receptors were obtained from a man aged 18 to 30 in good health.

The CDR3 loop reads CASSQDYTRMQPQHF. CDR3 in DNA: TGCGCCAGCAGCCAAGATTACACCAGGATGCAGCCCCAGCATTTT. The V and J genes are TRBV4-3 and TRBJ1-5, with unresolved D. The CDR3 has 15 residues. The germline V gene encodes CDR1 LGHNA and CDR2 YSLEER. V was clipped by 0 bases and J by 7 bases, with 13 bases between them.

In this sample, this clonotype turned up a few times. The genes are TRBV5-1 and TRBJ2-1; 11 nucleotides align to TRBD2. This CDR3 has 18 residues. Germline-derived CDR1 and CDR2 are SGHRS and YFSETQ. Trimming removed 3 bases from V and 5 bases from J; junction bases left unmatched: 13. The CDR3 DNA reads TGCGCCAGCAGCTCGGCTACTAGCGGGGGTTTTAGCGACAATGAGCAGTTCTTC. It yields the protein CASSSATSGGFSDNEQFF.

V and J are TRBV4-3 and TRBJ2-3, with 13 bases that match TRBD2. The ends lost 0 bases at V and 2 bases at J; junction bases unmatched: 5. The CDR3 totals 18 residues. Germline CDR1 LGHNA, CDR2 YSLEER. CDR3 nucleotide sequence: TGCGCCAGCAGCCAAGAACTAGCGGGGGGGCATAACACAGATACGCAGTATTTT. It specifies CASSQELAGGHNTDTQYF.

The chain couples TRBV20-1 to TRBJ2-4; 16 bases are shared with TRBD2. Germline V CDR1 and CDR2: DFQATT, SNEGSKA (reference sequence). This CDR3 spans 16 amino acids. Unmatched junction bases numbered 3, after V lost 2 bases and J lost 5 bases. The CDR3 spells CSARSGTSGGENIQYF. The CDR3 DNA is TGCAGTGCTAGATCTGGGACTAGCGGGGGGGAAAACATTCAGTACTTC.

The chain recombines TRBV20-1 with TRBJ2-6, with TRBD1 matching over 8 bases. CDR3 length equals 17 residues. The V and J ends lost 1 base and 0 bases, in that order; junction bases with no gene match: 5. Per germline, CDR1 DFQATT and CDR2 SNEGSKA (reference sequence). This CDR3 reads CSARVGTGNSGANVLTF. As DNA, the CDR3 is TGCAGTGCTAGAGTGGGGACAGGAAACTCTGGGGCCAACGTCCTGACTTTC.